Sequencing of this T cell receptor (beta chain) was carried out in a study of blood T cell repertoires in COVID-19. Study information: Researchers got acute and convalescent COVID-19 samples from the United States, Italy and Spain. T cells, B-cell-depleted T cells, or PBMCs supplied cDNA or gDNA.

CDR3 length: 16 residues. The germline V gene has CDR1 SGHTA and CDR2 FQGNSA. J gave up 4 bases and V 4 bases, and 6 bases lay outside the gene matches. In the original analysis: Cell counts per sample came from amplifying reference gene primers. Only in-frame clones appear in the TCRdb table, and some are missing; sequencing was by immunoSEQ multiplex PCR. The DNA gave D and trimming, while V, J and clone size come from that table. The sample lists roughly 120,000 clones, roughly 85% occurring once. This chain joins TRBV7-2 and TRBJ2-2, with 10 bases lining up with TRBD2. Sequencing used peripheral blood. This receptor was identified in a woman older than 75 with COVID-19, enrolled during active disease. The CDR3 here is CASSSTSGFGTGELFF. DNA for the CDR3: TGTGCCAGCAGCTCGACTAGCGGGTTCGGCACCGGGGAGCTGTTTTTT.